This entry features one T cell receptor beta chain sequence. In the authors' methods: Nucleated cell number was recorded as an estimate derived from reference gene primer amplification. The table came from immunoSEQ multiplex PCR; TCRdb's copy has only in-frame clones and leaves some out. V, J and clone size derive from that table, while D and trimming were established from the DNA sequence. The profile covers under 60,000 clones, with 88% appearing a single time and roughly 13% taken by the ten largest. The sample is drawn from a study of blood T cell repertoires in COVID-19. Study-wide background: Sites in the United States, Italy and Spain provided acute and convalescent COVID-19 samples. T cells, B-cell-depleted T cells, or PBMCs supplied cDNA or gDNA.

Sequencing was performed on peripheral blood. This sequence was found in a human donor with active COVID-19. The donor label of this sample is uncertain.

CDR3 in amino acids: CASSDGQQNEKLFF. CDR3 nucleotides: TGTGCCAGCAGTGACGGACAGCAAAATGAAAAACTGTTTTTT. V gene TRBV2 combines with J gene TRBJ1-4; the D gene is possibly TRBD1 (6 bases). CDR1 and CDR2 from the germline V gene are SNHLY and FYNNEI. The V and J ends lost 3 bases and 5 bases respectively, with 10 bases between them. CDR3 length: 14 residues.